Here is one TCR beta chain with its context. The antigen is undetermined. The sample originates from a study of PD-1 blockade in classical Hodgkin lymphoma. Study outcomes and limitations: There was a significant rise in CD4+ TCR diversity by C4D1, with no such rise for CD8+.

Relapse was seen in all patients after autologous stem cell transplantation, and brentuximab vedotin exposure was variable. The CDR3 is made up of 9 amino acids. CDR1 SQVTM and CDR2 ANQGSEA come from the germline V gene. V was shortened by 7 bases and J by 15 bases, with 13 bases between the two germline ends. Sequencing was performed with immunoSEQ multiplex PCR; in TCRdb, only in-frame clones are kept and a portion is missing. The sample yields 89,000 or so clones, around 90% seen once. This TCR came from a human donor with classical Hodgkin lymphoma. Material: peripheral blood mononuclear cells (PBMCs), obtained before the second cycle of nivolumab. This chain links TRBV29-1 with TRBJ2-1; no clear D gene. CDR3 DNA: TGCAGCGGTGGATCCAGCCGGTTCTTC. It codes for CSGGSSRFF.